This T cell receptor (beta chain) was profiled in a study of T-cell memory formation after mild COVID-19. Whole-study results and caveats: Day 15 to 85 contractors were CD4/CD8 balanced; later expanders leaned CD4+. The finding that pre-infection memory included some responding clones suggested that cross-reactive memory joined.

This clonotype was seen more than once but under ten times. Its antigen remains unknown. It was 5'RACE with constant-segment primers that produced the TCR alpha and TCR beta cDNA libraries, which carried sample barcodes and UMIs. TCRdb processed the 5' RACE reads anew with MiXCR; each CDR3 protein has one entry. In the table there are hundreds of thousands of distinct CDR3 sequences, under 20% of which are singletons. With 5 bases removed from V and 5 bases from J, the gap between germline ends came to 13 bases. The germline CDR1 and CDR2 sequences are MNHEY and SVGEGT. This CDR3 region has 13 residues.

The sequenced sample was PBMCs or a T cell subset sorted from them (not recorded which). This clonotype was sampled from a man aged 18-30 years who had mild COVID-19 (a few samples of this study predate the infection). Cell type and time point are not known. The rearrangement links TRBV6-2 or TRBV6-3 to TRBJ2-7; unclear D gene. CDR3: CASSISPLDEQYV. CDR3 DNA sequence: TGTGCCAGCAGTATCTCTCCCCTCGACGAGCAGTACGTC.